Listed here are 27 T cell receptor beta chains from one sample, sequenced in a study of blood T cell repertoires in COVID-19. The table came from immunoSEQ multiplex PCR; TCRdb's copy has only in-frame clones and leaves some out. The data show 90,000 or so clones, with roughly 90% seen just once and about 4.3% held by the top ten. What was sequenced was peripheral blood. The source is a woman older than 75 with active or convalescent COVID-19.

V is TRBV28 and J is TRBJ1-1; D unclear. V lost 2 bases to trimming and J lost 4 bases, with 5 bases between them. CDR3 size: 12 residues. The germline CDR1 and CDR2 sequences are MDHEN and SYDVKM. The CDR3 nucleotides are TGTGCCAGCAGTTTACGGAGCACTGAAGCTTTCTTT. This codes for CASSLRSTEAFF.

CDR3 bases: TGTGCCTGGATTTTAGACAGGGACTCTAACTATGGCTACACCTTC. This codes for CAWILDRDSNYGYTF. The chain couples TRBV30 to TRBJ1-2; 7 nucleotides match TRBD1. The CDR3 totals 15 residues. The V and J ends lost 4 bases and 0 bases, in that order; junction bases with no gene match: 8. From germline, CDR1 is GTSNPN and CDR2 SVGIG (reference sequence).

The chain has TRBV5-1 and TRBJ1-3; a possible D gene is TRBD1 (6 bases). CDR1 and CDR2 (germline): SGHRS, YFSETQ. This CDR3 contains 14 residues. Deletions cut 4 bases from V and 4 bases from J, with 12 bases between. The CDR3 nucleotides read TGCGCCAGCAGCCACGGGACACCAGGAAACACCATATATTTT. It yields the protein CASSHGTPGNTIYF.

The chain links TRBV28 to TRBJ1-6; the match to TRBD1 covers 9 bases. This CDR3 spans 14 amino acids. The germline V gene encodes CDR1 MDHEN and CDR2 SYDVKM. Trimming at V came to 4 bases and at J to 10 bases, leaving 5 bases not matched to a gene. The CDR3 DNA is TGTGCCAGCAGTTCAGGACAGGGGTGGTCACCCCTCCACTTT. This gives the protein CASSSGQGWSPLHF.

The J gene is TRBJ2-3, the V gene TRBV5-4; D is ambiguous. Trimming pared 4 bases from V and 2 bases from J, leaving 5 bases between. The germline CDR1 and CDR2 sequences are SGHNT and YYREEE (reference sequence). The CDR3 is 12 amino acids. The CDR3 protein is CASSPSTDTQYF. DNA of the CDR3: TGTGCCAGCAGCCCTTCCACAGATACGCAGTATTTT.

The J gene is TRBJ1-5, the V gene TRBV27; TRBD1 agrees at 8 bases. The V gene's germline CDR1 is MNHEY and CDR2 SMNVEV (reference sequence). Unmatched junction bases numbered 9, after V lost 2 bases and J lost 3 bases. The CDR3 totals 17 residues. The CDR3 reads CASSLAQTGDYNQPQHF. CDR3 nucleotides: TGTGCCAGCAGTTTAGCCCAGACAGGGGACTACAATCAGCCCCAGCATTTT.

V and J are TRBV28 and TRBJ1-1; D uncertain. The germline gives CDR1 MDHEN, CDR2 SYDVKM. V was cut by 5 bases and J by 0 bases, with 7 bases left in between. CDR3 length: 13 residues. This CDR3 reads CASSTQMNTEAFF. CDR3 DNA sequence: TGTGCCAGCAGTACACAGATGAACACTGAAGCTTTCTTT.

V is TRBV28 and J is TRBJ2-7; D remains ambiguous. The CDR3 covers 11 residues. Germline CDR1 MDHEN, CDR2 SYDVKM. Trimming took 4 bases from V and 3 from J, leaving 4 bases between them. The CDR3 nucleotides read TGTGCCAGCAGTTCCATCTACGAGCAGTACTTC. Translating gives CASSSIYEQYF.

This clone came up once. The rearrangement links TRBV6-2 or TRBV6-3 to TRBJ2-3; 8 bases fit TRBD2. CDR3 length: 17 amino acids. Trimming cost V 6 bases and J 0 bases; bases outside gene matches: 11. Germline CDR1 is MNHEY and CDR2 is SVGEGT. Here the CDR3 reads CASSFGGDLPSTDTQYF. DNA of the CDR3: TGTGCCAGCAGCTTCGGGGGGGACTTACCTAGCACAGATACGCAGTATTTT.

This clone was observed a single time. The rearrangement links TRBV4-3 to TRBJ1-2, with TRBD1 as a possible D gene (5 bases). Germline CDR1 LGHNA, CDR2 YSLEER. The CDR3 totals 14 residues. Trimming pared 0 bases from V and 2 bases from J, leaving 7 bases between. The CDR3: CASSQDRANYGYTF. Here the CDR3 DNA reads TGCGCCAGCAGCCAAGACAGGGCCAACTATGGCTACACCTTC.

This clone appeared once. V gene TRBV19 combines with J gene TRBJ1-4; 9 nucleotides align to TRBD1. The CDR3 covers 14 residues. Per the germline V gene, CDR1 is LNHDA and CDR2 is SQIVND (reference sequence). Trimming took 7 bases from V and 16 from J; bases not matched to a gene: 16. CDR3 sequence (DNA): TGTGCCAGTACCGATGGGGGACAGGGTCGGCCTTCGTTTTTT. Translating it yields CASTDGGQGRPSFF.

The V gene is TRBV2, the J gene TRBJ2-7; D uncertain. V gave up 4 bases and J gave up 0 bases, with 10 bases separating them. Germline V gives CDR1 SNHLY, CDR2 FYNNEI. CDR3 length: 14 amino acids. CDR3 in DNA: TGTGCCAGCAGTGGTCTCACAAGCTCCTACGAGCAGTACTTC. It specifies CASSGLTSSYEQYF.

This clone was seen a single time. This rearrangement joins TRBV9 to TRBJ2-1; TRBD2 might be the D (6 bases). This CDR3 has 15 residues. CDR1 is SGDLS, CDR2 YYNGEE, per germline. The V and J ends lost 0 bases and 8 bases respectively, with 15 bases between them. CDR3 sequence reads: CASSVGGLPVYEQFF. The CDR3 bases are TGTGCCAGCAGCGTAGGTGGACTACCTGTATATGAGCAGTTCTTC.

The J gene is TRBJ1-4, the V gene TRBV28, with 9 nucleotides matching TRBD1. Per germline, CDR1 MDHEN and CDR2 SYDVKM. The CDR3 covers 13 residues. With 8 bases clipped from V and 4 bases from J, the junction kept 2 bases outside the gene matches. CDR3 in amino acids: CASQTGGNEKLFF. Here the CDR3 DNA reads TGTGCCAGCCAGACAGGGGGTAATGAAAAACTGTTTTTT.

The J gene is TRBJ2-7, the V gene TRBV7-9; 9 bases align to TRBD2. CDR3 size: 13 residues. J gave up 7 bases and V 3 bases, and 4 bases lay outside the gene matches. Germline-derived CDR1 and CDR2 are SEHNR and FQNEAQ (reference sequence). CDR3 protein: CASSFGTSREQYF. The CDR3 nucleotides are TGTGCCAGCAGCTTTGGGACTAGCCGTGAGCAGTACTTC.

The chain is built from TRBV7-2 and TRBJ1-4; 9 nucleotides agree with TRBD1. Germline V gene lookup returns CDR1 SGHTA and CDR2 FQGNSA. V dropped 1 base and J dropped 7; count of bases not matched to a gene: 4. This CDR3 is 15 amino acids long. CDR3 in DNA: TGTGCCAGCAGCTTAGTAGGGACAGGGTCTGAAAAACTGTTTTTT. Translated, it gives CASSLVGTGSEKLFF.

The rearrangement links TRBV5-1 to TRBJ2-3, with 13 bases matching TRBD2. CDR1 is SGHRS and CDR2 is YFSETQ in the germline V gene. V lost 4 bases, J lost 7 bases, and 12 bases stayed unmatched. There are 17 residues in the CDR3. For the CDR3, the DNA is TGCGCCAGCAGCCGAATAACCGGGACTAGCGGGACACATACGCAGTATTTT. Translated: CASSRITGTSGTHTQYF.

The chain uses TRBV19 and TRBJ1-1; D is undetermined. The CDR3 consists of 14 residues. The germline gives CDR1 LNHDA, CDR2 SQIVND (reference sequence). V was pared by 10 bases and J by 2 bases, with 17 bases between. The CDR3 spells CATQKRGLNTEAFF. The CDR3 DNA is TGTGCCACCCAGAAGCGAGGGCTTAACACTGAAGCTTTCTTT.

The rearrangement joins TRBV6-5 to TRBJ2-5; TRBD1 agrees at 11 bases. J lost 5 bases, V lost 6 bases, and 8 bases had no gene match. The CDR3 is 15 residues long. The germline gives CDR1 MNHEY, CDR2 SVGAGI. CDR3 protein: CASSHWTGGMETQYF. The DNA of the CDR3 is TGTGCCAGCAGCCATTGGACAGGGGGCATGGAGACCCAGTACTTC.

Written as DNA, the CDR3 is TGCGCCAGCAGCCCGCCGGGACAGGGGGGAAATGAGCAGTTCTTC. Protein sequence: CASSPPGQGGNEQFF. V is TRBV5-1 and J is TRBJ2-1; 11 positions match TRBD1. CDR1 and CDR2 (germline): SGHRS, YFSETQ. The length of the CDR3 is 15 residues. V lost 4 bases and J lost 7; bases outside the gene matches: 7. The full variable domain, rest sourced from reference TRBV5-1 and TRBJ2-1, is KAGVTQTPRYLIKTRGQQVTLSCSPISGHRSVSWYQQTPGQGLQFLFEYFSETQRNKGNFPGRFSGRQFSNSRSEMNVSTLELGDSALYLCASSPPGQGGNEQFFGPGTRLTVL.

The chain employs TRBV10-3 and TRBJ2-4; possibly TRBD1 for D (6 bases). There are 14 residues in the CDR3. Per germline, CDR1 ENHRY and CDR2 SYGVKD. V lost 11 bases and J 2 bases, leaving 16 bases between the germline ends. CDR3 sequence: CAARGEPPKNIQYF. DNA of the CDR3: TGTGCCGCCAGGGGAGAGCCTCCCAAAAACATTCAGTACTTC.

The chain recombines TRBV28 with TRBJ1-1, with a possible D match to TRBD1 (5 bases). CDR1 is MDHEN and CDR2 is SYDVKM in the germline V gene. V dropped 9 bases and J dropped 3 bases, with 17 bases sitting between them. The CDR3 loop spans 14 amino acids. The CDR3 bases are TGTGCCAGTCTTTGGGCGGGGGGGGACACTGAAGCTTTCTTT. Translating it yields CASLWAGGDTEAFF.

Written as DNA, the CDR3 is TGTGCCAGCAGTTACTCGGGACTCGTTAATACCGGGGAGCTGTTTTTT. Amino acids: CASSYSGLVNTGELFF. The chain recombines TRBV6-5 with TRBJ2-2; maybe TRBD2 (6 bases). Trimming stripped 0 bases from V and 5 bases from J, with 13 bases between. Germline V lookup: CDR1 MNHEY, CDR2 SVGAGI. The length of the CDR3 is 16 residues.

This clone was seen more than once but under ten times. CDR3 sequence (DNA): TGTGCCAGCAGCCGAAACAACCGGGAGTCCGCCGGGGAGCTGTTTTTT. Its translation is CASSRNNRESAGELFF. V and J are TRBV7-6 and TRBJ2-2; possible D gene TRBD2, 6 bases. The germline V gene encodes CDR1 SGHVS and CDR2 FNYEAQ. Deletions cut 5 bases from V and 6 bases from J, with 19 bases between. This CDR3 spans 16 amino acids.

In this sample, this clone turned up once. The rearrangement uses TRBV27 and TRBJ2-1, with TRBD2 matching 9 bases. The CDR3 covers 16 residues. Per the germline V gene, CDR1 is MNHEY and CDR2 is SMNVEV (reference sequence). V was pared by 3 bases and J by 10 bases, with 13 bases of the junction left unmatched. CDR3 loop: CASSFLASGKRREQFF. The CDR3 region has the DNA TGTGCCAGCAGTTTCTTGGCTAGCGGGAAACGTCGGGAGCAGTTCTTC.

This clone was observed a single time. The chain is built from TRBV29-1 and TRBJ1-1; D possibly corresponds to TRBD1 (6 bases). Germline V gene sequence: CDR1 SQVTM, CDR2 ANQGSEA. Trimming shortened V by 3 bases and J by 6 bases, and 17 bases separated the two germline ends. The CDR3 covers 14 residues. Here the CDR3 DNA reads TGCAGCGTTGATGAGCAGGGGAAGAGGGCTGAAGCTTTCTTT. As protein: CSVDEQGKRAEAFF.

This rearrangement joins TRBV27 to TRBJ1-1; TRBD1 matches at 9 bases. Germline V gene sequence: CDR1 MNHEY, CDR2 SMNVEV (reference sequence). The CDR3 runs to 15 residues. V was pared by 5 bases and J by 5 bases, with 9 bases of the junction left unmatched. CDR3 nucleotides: TGTGCCAGCAGTAGAACAGGGGGCCTGGGGACTGAAGCTTTCTTT. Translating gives CASSRTGGLGTEAFF.